The clone carrying this T cell receptor beta chain was counted only a few times. Its antigen is still unknown. This entry belongs to a study of response to subunit inactivated influenza vaccine. Study-wide results and caveats: It was suggested by the authors that few new T cells are recruited by each seasonal influenza vaccination.

TCRdb recomputed calls from the RT-PCR reads with MiXCR, one row per CDR3 protein. The table shows roughly 620,000 distinct CDR3 sequences, with around 11% occurring only once. Germline CDR1 and CDR2: SGHTA and FQGNSA. V trimming: 5 bases; J trimming: 3 bases; junction bases outside the gene matches: 10. The CDR3 length is 15 residues. The same data also contributed to another study, on T cells expressing NK-cell markers. As reported in that work: The TCR beta cDNA came from 5'RACE template switching with UMIs. Sorted CD3+CD56+NKG2C+, CD3+CD56+NKG2C- and CD3+CD56-NKG2C+ T cells provided the TCR beta repertoires. Serological testing identified most of the eight sequenced donors as HCMV-seropositive and one as seronegative. Nothing established the HCMV specificity of expanded NKG2C+ T cell clones.

This TCR was recovered from a man in his fifties who received an inactivated influenza vaccine. The chain recombines TRBV7-2 with TRBJ2-7; 7 bases line up with TRBD2. Sequences were derived from PBMCs from blood, sampled on the day of vaccination. The CDR3 DNA is TGTGCCAGCAGCCCTATGGGCGGGAGTAACTACGAGCAGTACTTC. Translation gives CASSPMGGSNYEQYF.